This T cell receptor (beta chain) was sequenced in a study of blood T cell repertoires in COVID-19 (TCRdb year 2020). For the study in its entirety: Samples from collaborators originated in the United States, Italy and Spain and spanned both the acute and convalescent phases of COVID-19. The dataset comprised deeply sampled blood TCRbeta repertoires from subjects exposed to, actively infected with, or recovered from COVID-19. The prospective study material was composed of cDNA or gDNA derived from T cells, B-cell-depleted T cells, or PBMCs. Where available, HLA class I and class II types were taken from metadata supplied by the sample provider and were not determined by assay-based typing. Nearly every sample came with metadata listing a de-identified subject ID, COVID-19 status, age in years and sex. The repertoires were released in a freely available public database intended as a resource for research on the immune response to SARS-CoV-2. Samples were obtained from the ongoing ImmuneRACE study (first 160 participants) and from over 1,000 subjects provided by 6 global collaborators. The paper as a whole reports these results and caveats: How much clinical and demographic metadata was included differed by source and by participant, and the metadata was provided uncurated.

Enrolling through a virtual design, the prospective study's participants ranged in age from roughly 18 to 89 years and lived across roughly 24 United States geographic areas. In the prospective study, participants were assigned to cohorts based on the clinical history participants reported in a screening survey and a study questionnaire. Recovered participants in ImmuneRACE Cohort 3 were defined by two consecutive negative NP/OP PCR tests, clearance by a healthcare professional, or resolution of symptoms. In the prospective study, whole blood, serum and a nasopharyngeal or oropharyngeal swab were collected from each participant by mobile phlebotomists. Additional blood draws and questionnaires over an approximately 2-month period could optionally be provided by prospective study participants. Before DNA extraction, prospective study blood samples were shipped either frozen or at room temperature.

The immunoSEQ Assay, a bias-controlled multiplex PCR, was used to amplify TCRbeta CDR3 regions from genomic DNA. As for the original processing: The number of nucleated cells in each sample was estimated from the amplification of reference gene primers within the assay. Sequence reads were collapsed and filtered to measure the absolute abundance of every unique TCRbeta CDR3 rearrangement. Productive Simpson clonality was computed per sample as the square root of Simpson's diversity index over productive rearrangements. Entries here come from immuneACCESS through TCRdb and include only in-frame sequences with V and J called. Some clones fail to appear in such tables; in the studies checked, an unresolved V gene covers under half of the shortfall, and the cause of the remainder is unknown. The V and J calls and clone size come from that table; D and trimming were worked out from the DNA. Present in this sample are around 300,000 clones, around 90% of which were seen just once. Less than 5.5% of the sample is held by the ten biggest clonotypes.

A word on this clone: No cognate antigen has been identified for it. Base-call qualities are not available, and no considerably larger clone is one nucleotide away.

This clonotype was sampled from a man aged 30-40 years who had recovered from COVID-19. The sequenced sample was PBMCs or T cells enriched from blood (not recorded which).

CDR3 region: CASSRGGAGEQFF. The DNA sequence is as follows: TGCGCCAGCAGCCGTGGTGGGGCCGGTGAGCAGTTCTTC. The chain links TRBV5-1 with TRBJ2-1; TRBD1 is perhaps the D gene, given 5 matching bases. CDR1 and CDR2, per the germline V gene, are SGHRS and YFSETQ. The CDR3 starts with the cysteine, ends with the phenylalanine, and has 13 residues. The retained sequence is limited to the CDR3, 39 bases, with the frame set at the first base. V sheds 4 bases and J sheds 9 bases, leaving 14 bases between their ends.